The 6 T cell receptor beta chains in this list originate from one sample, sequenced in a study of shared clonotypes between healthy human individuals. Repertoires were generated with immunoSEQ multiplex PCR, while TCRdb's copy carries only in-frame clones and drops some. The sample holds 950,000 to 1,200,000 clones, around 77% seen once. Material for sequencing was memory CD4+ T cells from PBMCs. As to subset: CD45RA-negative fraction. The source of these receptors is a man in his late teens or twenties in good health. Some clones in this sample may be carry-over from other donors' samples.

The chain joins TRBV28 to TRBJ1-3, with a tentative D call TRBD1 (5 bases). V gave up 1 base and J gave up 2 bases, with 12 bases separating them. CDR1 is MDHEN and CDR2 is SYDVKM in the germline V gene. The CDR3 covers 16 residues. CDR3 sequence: CASSLSARVAGNTIYF. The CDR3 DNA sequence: TGTGCCAGCAGTTTATCGGCCAGGGTCGCTGGAAACACCATATATTTT. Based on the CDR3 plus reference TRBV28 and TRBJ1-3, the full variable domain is DVKVTQSSRYLVKRTGEKVFLECVQDMDHENMFWYRQDPGLGLRLIYFSYDVKMKEKGDIPEGYSVSREKKERFSLILESASTNQTSMYLCASSLSARVAGNTIYFGEGSWLTVV.

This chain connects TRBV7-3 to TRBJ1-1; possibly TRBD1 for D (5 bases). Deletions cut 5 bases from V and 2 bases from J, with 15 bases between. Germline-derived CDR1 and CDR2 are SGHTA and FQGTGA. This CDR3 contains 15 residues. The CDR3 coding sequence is TGTGCCAGCAGCCCAGCGGGGGGTACCAACACTGAAGCTTTCTTT. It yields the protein CASSPAGGTNTEAFF.

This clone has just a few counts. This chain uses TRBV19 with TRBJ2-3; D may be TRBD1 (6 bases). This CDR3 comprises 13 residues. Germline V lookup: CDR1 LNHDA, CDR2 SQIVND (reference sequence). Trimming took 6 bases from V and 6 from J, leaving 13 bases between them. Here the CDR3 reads CASRRQEADTQYF. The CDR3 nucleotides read TGTGCCAGTAGGAGACAGGAGGCGGATACGCAGTATTTT. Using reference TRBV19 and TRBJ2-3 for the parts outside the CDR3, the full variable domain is DGGITQSPKYLFRKEGQNVTLSCEQNLNHDAMYWYRQDPGQGLRLIYYSQIVNDFQKGDIAEGYSVSREKKESFPLTVTSAQKNPTAFYLCASRRQEADTQYFGPGTRLTVL.

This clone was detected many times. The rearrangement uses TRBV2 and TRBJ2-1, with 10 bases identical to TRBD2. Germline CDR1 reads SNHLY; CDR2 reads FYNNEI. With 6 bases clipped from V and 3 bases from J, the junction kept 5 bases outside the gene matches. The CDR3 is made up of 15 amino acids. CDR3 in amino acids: CASRRGLANYNEQFF. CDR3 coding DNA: TGTGCCAGCAGGCGGGGACTAGCGAACTACAATGAGCAGTTCTTC.

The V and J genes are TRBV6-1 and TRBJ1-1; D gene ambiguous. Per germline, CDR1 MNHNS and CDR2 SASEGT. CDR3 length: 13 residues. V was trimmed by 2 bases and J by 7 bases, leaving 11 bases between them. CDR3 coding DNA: TGTGCCAGCAGTGAACGAAGACTCAATGAAGCTTTCTTT. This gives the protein CASSERRLNEAFF.

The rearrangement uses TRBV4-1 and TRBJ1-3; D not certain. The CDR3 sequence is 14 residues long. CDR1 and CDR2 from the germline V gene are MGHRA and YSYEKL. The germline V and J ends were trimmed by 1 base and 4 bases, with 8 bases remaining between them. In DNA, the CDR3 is TGCGCCAGCAGCCAAGGCGCAAGGGGAAACACCATATATTTT. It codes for CASSQGARGNTIYF.